This T cell receptor (beta chain) was found in a study of blood T cell repertoires in COVID-19. Some clones are missing from TCRdb's copy, which holds only in-frame ones; the method was immunoSEQ multiplex PCR. Altogether about 250,000 clones are present, nearly 90% being singletons, with the ten largest covering roughly 3%. The CDR3 covers 15 residues. Germline V gives CDR1 MNHEY, CDR2 SVGAGI. V trimming: 5 bases; J trimming: 2 bases; junction bases outside the gene matches: 6. This chain uses TRBV6-5 with TRBJ1-5, with 7 bases lining up with TRBD1. The sequenced sample consisted of peripheral blood. This receptor was identified in a man in his late teens or twenties with active or convalescent COVID-19. The CDR3 is CASSPYGQGNQPQHF. As DNA, the CDR3 is TGTGCCAGCAGTCCCTATGGACAGGGCAATCAGCCCCAGCATTTT.